This T cell receptor beta chain comes out of a study of blood T cell repertoires in COVID-19. Study overall: The samples span acute and convalescent COVID-19 from the United States, Italy and Spain. Nucleic acid was either cDNA or gDNA, and it came from T cells, B-cell-depleted T cells, or PBMCs.

The CDR3 length is 12 residues. V dropped 3 bases and J dropped 8 bases, with 10 bases sitting between them. The germline V gene encodes CDR1 GTSNPN and CDR2 SVGIG (reference sequence). Sequenced by immunoSEQ multiplex PCR; TCRdb stores in-frame clones only, minus some. The sample holds 25,000 to 35,000 clones, 90% seen once. The source is a human donor in a cohort sampled during active COVID-19. This chain joins TRBV30 and TRBJ1-4; possibly TRBD1 for D (5 bases). Sequenced input: peripheral blood. The CDR3 DNA sequence: TGTGCCTGGAGCCCGGGGGGGGAAAAACTGTTTTTT. The encoded protein is CAWSPGGEKLFF.